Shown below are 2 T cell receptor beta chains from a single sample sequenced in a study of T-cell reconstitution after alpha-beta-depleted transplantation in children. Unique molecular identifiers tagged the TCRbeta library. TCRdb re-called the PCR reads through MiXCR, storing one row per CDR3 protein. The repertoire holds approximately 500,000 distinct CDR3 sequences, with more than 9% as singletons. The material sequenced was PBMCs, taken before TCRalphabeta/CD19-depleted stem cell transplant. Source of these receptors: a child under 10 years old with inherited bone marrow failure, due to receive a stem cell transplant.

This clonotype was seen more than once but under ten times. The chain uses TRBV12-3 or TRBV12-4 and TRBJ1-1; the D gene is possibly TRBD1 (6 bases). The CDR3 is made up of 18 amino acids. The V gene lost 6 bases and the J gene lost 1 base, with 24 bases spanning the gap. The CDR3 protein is CASSLGPGQRGWNTEAFF. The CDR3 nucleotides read TGTGCCAGCAGCTTGGGGCCGGGACAAAGGGGTTGGAACACTGAAGCTTTCTTT.

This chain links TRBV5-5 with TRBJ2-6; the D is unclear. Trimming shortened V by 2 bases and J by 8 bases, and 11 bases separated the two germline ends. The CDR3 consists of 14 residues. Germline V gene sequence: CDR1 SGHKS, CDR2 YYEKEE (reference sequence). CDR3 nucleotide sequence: TGTGCCAGCAGCTTCGGTGCATCGACCAACGTCCTGACTTTC. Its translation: CASSFGASTNVLTF.